The following is a T cell receptor (beta chain) sequence with its context. Antigen: not known. Making use of molecular barcodes, quantitative 5'-RACE generated TCR beta libraries. One entry per CDR3 protein, called by TCRdb with MiXCR from the 5' RACE reads. The repertoire holds approximately 150,000 distinct CDR3 sequences, with 9.5% to 10% as singletons. The data derive from a study of CD8 T cells in ankylosing spondylitis. Findings and limits, study-wide: Disease-linked clones bore a CD8+ phenotype and were relatively rare in peripheral blood. Several of the motif variants were reported before in synovial fluid and blood from reactive arthritis.

Per the germline V gene, CDR1 is LGHNT and CDR2 is FRNRAP. Trimming cost V 4 bases and J 3 bases, with 16 bases left between them. The CDR3 is 15 residues long. The genes are TRBV12-5 and TRBJ2-7; D unclear. The clonotype was recovered from a female donor with ankylosing spondylitis or in good health (not recorded which). Input material: blood, either unsorted or a sorted T cell fraction (not recorded which). CDR3 bases: TGTGCTAGTGGTTCCGCGACCTATCCGTTCTACGAGCAGTACTTC. Protein sequence: CASGSATYPFYEQYF. Full variable domain (remainder filled in from reference TRBV12-5 and TRBJ2-7): DARVTQTPRHKVTEMGQEVTMRCQPILGHNTVFWYRQTMMQGLELLAYFRNRAPLDDSGMPKDRFSAEMPDATLATLKIQPSEPRDSAVYFCASGSATYPFYEQYFGPGTRLTVT.